The TCR beta chain under discussion was sequenced for a study of CD8+CD57+ T cells in acquired aplastic anemia. Study in general: Isolated CD4+ and CD8+ cells, once sorted, yielded DNA averaging about 3.4 ug.

Sequencing involved patients with CD8+CD57+ cell expansion previously shown by flow cytometry. Using genomic DNA as the template, TCR beta VDJ and CDR3 profiling was carried out. Each CDR3 protein is one row after TCRdb ran MiXCR on the reads. The table has under 200,000 distinct CDR3 sequences, 40% to 60% seen once. J was trimmed by 5 bases and V by 5 bases; bases with no gene match: 7. Germline CDR1 LNHDA, CDR2 SQIVND (reference sequence). This CDR3 region has 15 residues. The receptor's source is a human donor with aplastic anemia. Sample: sorted CD4+, CD8+, or CD8+CD57+ T cells (not recorded which) from PBMCs. The chain uses TRBV19 and TRBJ2-3, with TRBD2 identical over 10 bases. This CDR3 is CASSVASGSGDTQYF. CDR3 nucleotide sequence: TGTGCCAGTAGTGTTGCTAGCGGGAGTGGAGATACGCAGTATTTT.